Only one count was recorded for the clone carrying this T cell receptor beta chain. Its antigen is still unknown. This specimen comes from a study of T cells after posttransplantation cyclophosphamide. Repertoires were generated with immunoSEQ multiplex PCR, while TCRdb's copy carries only in-frame clones and drops some. The sample includes roughly 4,400 clones, about 81% seen only once; the top ten take 15% to 20%. The CDR3 runs 15 residues. The study's findings and limits: Skin or GI-infiltrating T cells shared few TRB sequences with blood. Later post-transplant blood repertoires were often dominated by donor CD8+ memory clones.

Treatment was busulfan-fludarabine conditioning, a marrow graft, and cyclophosphamide on days +3 and +4. The TCR originated in a female patient aged 50-59 years who received an allogeneic stem cell transplant from a related donor, was CMV-positive, and had no GVHD. Some T cells may be the graft donor's. The material was PBMCs, obtained after an allogeneic stem cell transplant with post-transplant cyclophosphamide. This chain links TRBV21-1 with TRBJ1-2. TRBV21-1 is tagged as a pseudogene. The CDR3 here is CASSKEGGANHGYTF. DNA of the CDR3: TGTGCCAGCAGCAAAGAAGGGGGGGCCAATCATGGCTACACCTTC.